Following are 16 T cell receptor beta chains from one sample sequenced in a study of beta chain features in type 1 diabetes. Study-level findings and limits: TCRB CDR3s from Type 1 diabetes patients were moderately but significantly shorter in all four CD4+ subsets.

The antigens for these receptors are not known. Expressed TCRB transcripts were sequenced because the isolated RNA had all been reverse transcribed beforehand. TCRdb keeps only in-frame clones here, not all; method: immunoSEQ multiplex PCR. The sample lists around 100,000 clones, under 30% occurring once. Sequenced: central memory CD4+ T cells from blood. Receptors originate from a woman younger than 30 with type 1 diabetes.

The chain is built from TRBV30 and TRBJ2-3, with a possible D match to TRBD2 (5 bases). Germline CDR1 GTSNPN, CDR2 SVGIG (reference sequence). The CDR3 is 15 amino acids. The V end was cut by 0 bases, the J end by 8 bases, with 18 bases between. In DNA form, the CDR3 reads TGTGCCTGGAGTGTACAGCGGTCCGGCGGCGGTACGCAGTATTTT. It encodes CAWSVQRSGGGTQYF.

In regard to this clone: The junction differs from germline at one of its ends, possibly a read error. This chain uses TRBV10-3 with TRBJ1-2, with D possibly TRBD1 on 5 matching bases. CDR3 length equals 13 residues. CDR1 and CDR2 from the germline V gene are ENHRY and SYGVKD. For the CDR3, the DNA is TGTGCCAGCAGTGAAGCAGGGTCCTATGGCTACACCTTC. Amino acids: CASSEAGSYGYTF.

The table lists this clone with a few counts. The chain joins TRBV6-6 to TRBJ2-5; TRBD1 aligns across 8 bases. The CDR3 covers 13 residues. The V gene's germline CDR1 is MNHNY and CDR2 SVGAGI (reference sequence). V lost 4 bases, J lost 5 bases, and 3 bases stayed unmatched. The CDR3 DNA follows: TGTGCCAGCAGTTTGACAGGGGTGGAGACCCAGTACTTC. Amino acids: CASSLTGVETQYF.

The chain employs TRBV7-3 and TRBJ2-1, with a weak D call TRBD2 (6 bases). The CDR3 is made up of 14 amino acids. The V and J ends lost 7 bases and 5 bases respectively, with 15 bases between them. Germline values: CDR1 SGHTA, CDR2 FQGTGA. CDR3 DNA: TGTGCCAGCAACGGGGGTCCTAGCGACAATGAGCAGTTCTTC. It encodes CASNGGPSDNEQFF.

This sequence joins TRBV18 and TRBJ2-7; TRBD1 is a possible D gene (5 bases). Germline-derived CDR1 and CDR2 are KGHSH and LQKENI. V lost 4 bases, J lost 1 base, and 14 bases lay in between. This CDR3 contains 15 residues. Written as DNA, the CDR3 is TGTGCCAGCTCACTGGCCTCCAGGGCGTCCTACGAGCAGTACTTC. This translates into CASSLASRASYEQYF. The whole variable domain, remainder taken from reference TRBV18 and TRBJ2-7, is NAGVMQNPRHLVRRRGQEARLRCSPMKGHSHVYWYRQLPEEGLKFMVYLQKENIIDESGMPKERFSAEFPKEGPSILRIQQVVRGDSAAYFCASSLASRASYEQYFGPGTRLTVT.

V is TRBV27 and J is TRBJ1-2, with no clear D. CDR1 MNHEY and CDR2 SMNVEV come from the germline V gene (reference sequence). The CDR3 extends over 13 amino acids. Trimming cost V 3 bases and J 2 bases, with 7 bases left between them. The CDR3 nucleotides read TGTGCCAGCAGTTTCGAGGGAAACTATGGCTACACCTTC. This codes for CASSFEGNYGYTF.

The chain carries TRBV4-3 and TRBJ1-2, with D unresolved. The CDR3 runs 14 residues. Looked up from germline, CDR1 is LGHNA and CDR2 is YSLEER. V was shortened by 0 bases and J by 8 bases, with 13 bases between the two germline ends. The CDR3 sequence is CASSQDTTPRGYTF. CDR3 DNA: TGCGCCAGCAGCCAAGATACGACGCCGAGGGGCTACACCTTC.

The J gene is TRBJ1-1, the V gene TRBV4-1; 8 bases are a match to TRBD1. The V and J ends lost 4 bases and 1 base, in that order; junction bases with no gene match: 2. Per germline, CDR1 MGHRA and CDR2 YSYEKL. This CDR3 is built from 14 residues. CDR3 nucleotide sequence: TGCGCCAGCAGCCTAGGACAGGGGAACACTGAAGCTTTCTTT. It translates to CASSLGQGNTEAFF.

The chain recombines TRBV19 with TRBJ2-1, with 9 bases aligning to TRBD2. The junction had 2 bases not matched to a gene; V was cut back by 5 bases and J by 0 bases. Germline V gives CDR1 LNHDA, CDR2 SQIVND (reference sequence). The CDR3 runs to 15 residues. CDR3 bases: TGTGCCAGTAGTCTTAGCGGGAGCTCCTACAATGAGCAGTTCTTC. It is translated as CASSLSGSSYNEQFF.

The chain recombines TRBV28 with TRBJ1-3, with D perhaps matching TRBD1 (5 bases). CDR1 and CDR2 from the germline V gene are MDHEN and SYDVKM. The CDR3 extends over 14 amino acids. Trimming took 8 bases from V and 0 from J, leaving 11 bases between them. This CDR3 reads CASFGRVSGNTIYF. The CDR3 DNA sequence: TGTGCCAGCTTCGGCAGGGTCTCTGGAAACACCATATATTTT.

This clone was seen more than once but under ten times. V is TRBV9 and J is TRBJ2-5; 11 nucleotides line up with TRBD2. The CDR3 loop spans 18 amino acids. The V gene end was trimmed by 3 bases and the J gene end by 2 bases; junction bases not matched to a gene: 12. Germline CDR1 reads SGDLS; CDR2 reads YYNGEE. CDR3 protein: CASSARLTSGSFQETQYF. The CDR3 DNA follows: TGTGCCAGCAGCGCGAGGCTTACTAGCGGGAGCTTTCAAGAGACCCAGTACTTC. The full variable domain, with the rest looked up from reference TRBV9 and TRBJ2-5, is DSGVTQTPKHLITATGQRVTLRCSPRSGDLSVYWYQQSLDQGLQFLIQYYNGEERAKGNILERFSAQQFPDLHSELNLSSLELGDSALYFCASSARLTSGSFQETQYFGPGTRLLVL.

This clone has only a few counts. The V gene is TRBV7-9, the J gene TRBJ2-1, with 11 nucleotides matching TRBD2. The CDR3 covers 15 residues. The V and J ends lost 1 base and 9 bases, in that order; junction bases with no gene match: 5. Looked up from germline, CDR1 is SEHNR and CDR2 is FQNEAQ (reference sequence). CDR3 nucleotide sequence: TGTGCCAGCAGCTTAGGTAGCGGGAGGGCCATTGAGCAGTTCTTC. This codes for CASSLGSGRAIEQFF.

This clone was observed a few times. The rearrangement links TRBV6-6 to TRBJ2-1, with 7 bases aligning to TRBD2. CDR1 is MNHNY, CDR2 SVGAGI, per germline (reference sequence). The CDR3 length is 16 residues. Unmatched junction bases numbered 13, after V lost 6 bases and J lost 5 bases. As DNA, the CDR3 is TGTGCCAGCAGCCCAACCCGGGCGGGAGTCAACAATGAGCAGTTCTTC. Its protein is CASSPTRAGVNNEQFF.

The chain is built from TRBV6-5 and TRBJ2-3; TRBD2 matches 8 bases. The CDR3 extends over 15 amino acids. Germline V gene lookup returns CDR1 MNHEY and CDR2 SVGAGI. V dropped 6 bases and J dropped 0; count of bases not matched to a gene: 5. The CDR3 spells CASRTTSGSTDTQYF. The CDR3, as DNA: TGTGCCAGCAGAACTACTAGCGGTAGCACAGATACGCAGTATTTT.

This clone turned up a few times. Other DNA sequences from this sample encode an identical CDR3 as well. CDR3 coding DNA: TGTGCCAGTAAGCGGGAGGGCGAAGATACGCAGTATTTT. Translating it yields CASKREGEDTQYF. The chain is built from TRBV19 and TRBJ2-3; 10 bases map to TRBD2. Germline V gives CDR1 LNHDA, CDR2 SQIVND (reference sequence). V lost 7 bases, J lost 5 bases, and 3 bases stayed unmatched. CDR3 size: 13 residues.

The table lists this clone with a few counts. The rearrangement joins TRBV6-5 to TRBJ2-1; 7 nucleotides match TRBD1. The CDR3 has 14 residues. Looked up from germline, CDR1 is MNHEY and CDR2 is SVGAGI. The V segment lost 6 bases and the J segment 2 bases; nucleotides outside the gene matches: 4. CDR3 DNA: TGTGCCAGCAGGGACGACAGGGCCTACAATGAGCAGTTCTTC. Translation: CASRDDRAYNEQFF.